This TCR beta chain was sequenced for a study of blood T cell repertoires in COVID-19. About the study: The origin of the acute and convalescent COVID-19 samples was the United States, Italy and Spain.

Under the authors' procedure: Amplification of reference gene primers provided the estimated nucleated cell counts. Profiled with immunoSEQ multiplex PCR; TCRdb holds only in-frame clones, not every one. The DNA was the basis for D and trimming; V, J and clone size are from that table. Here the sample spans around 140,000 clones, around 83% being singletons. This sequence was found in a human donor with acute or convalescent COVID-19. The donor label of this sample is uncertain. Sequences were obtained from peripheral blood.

The CDR3 DNA reads TGCGCCAGCAGCCAAGTACAACTAGCGGGAGTCAATGAGCAGTTCTTC. Translated, it gives CASSQVQLAGVNEQFF. The chain employs TRBV4-1 and TRBJ2-1; 11 bases agree with TRBD2. The germline CDR1 and CDR2 sequences are MGHRA and YSYEKL. This CDR3 contains 16 residues. J was trimmed by 6 bases and V by 1 base; bases with no gene match: 5.